A selection of T cell receptor beta chains follows, all from one sample in a study of blood T cell repertoires in COVID-19. Profiling relied on immunoSEQ multiplex PCR, and the TCRdb table lists in-frame clones only, not all of them. The sample consists of about 180,000 clones, approximately 89% of them appearing once. Input material: peripheral blood. The receptors shown here come from a woman aged 25 to 39 with acute or convalescent COVID-19. Both conserved end residues are trimmed from each CDR3. The D gene is left open where the match is weak.

TRBV6-5	-	ASSPGDEQF
TRBV11-1	-	ASSFFTNNEQF
TRBV28	TRBD2	ASSGFEQRGTSYEQY
TRBV11-3	TRBD1	ASSGGTADPTTNEKLF
TRBV9	-	ASSVGSGANVLT
TRBV5-1	-	ASSLGTSNEQY
TRBV5-4	-	ASSSGGRADLQETQY
TRBV12-3/TRBV12-4	-	ASSLVGGGTQY
TRBV14	-	ASSPSSRGNIQY
TRBV29-1	TRBD2	SVSGRLADTQY
TRBV28	-	ASSLHRGAGTGELF
TRBV2	-	ASRQDEETQY
TRBV5-1	TRBD2	ASSGLTFSTQY
TRBV5-4	TRBD1	ASSSGTAANTGELF
TRBV2	-	ASTPLRGAPHTEAF
TRBV18	TRBD2	ASRPGLAGEYEQF
TRBV9	-	ASSPSAARDYEQY
TRBV12-3/TRBV12-4	-	ASGGSGANVLT
TRBV18	-	ASSPGQRSTDTQY
TRBV4-2	TRBD1	ASSQTGRNQGQPQH
TRBV5-4	-	ASSLSSATDTQY
TRBV7-9	-	ASSPSGLNYGYT
TRBV5-6	TRBD2	ASSFGTSGGDTQY
TRBV7-2	TRBD1	ASSPGQGPSPLH
TRBV12-3/TRBV12-4	-	ATLSGNKNIQY
TRBV3-1/TRBV3-2	-	ASSESSYNEQF
TRBV28	TRBD1	ASSLPGTAKDEQF
TRBV2	TRBD1	ASKGTGGTGELF
TRBV2	TRBD2	ASTGGSYNEQF
TRBV5-6	TRBD1	ASSPDRAYGYT
TRBV2	TRBD1	ASIWGPGQNEQY
TRBV28	-	ASKMTRAYSGELF
TRBV28	-	ASGGFSNQPQH
TRBV6-5	-	ASSSPTRGTEAF
TRBV30	TRBD2	AWSVGGVETQY
TRBV29-1	-	SVVGQF
TRBV27	TRBD1	ASSFGTGDFYNEQF
TRBV7-2	-	ASSRRARNTGELF
TRBV24-1	TRBD1	ATSERSGTGGRDTQY
TRBV30	-	ARVEGPRGYT
TRBV14	-	ASSAPGTQTQY
TRBV11-2	-	ASSLQLNTEAF
TRBV6-5	-	ASSRLDGELF
TRBV6-5	-	ASSYSLEETYEQY
TRBV5-4	TRBD1	ASSFGTGGAGSPLH
TRBV7-2	-	ASSLSRAEETQY
TRBV9	-	ASSVDRVDEQF